This T cell receptor beta chain was captured by sequencing in a study of T cell repertoires in cytomegalovirus infection (dated by TCRdb to between 2019 and 2020). As for the study more broadly: Recently identified HLA-C-restricted CMV epitopes, whose presentation resists viral immunomodulation, were targeted by peptide stimulations together with well-studied HLA-B-restricted epitopes. Because public TCR beta signatures pointed to carriage of CMV infection together with the matching HLA type, the HLA type of each donor mattered for the analysis. Study-level results and caveats: The ex vivo response was dominated by HLA-C-restricted CMV-specific TCR beta clonotypes, which also provided the single most frequent clonotype in two of eight donors. In both this cohort and an independent roughly 330-donor cohort, the cumulative frequency of public TCR beta family members distinguished carriers of CMV infection plus the relevant HLA type.

The instrument given in TCRdb is Illumina HiSeq 1500. Clones were called with MiXCR by TCRdb after fastp trimmed the public reads at Q25, and only in-frame beta chains were retained. Rows with a matching CDR3 protein are joined into one entry that keeps the most common DNA and genes. The sample table contains some 220,000 distinct CDR3 sequences; only one count was recorded for about 39% of them. 55% to 60% of the sample goes to the ten largest clones. Reading the label with the study, this specimen's treatment or condition is: in vitro stimulation with specific CMV peptide epitopes to enrich CMV-specific T cells. This clonotype was counted at least ten times. This receptor's antigen is unknown. It has no much larger one-base neighbor in the sample; base qualities were not kept. Including cysteine and phenylalanine, the CDR3 has 16 amino acids. Of all the DNA, just the CDR3 is kept, 48 bases in frame from base 1. Germline trimming amounts to 4 bases on V and 2 bases on J, with 8 as the count of junction bases outside the gene matches. From the germline V gene, CDR1 is SGHVS and CDR2 is FNYEAQ.

This clonotype was obtained from a human donor in good health (CMV status not recorded). Some clones in this sample may be carry-over from other donors' samples. Recombination joined TRBV7-6 with TRBJ2-1, with 7 bases in between that match TRBD2. The sequences come from CD8+ T cells from cultured PBMCs, collected from culture after CMV antigen stimulation. The nucleotide sequence reads TGTGCCAGCAGCTCGCCTCTAGCGGCCCCCTACAATGAGCAGTTCTTC. Its coded protein is CASSSPLAAPYNEQFF.